A single sample is the source of the 21 T cell receptor beta chains below, sequenced in a study of T cell changes during pregnancy in multiple sclerosis. The protocol was immunoSEQ multiplex PCR, while the TCRdb copy is restricted to in-frame clones and leaves out a portion. The table includes more than 35,000 clones, 92% detected once. Source: CD4+ T cells from peripheral blood mononuclear cells, taken in the third trimester of pregnancy. The receptors derive from a female donor in good health, enrolled as a control in a pregnancy study.

The chain has TRBV19 and TRBJ1-5; D possibly corresponds to TRBD1 (6 bases). Trimming removed 6 bases from V and 3 bases from J, with 15 bases in between. This CDR3 is 15 amino acids long. Germline V gene sequence: CDR1 LNHDA, CDR2 SQIVND (reference sequence). Here the CDR3 reads CASRTTGWVNQPQHF. The CDR3 bases are TGTGCCAGTAGAACTACAGGGTGGGTCAATCAGCCCCAGCATTTT. The full variable domain, rest sourced from reference TRBV19 and TRBJ1-5, is DGGITQSPKYLFRKEGQNVTLSCEQNLNHDAMYWYRQDPGQGLRLIYYSQIVNDFQKGDIAEGYSVSREKKESFPLTVTSAQKNPTAFYLCASRTTGWVNQPQHFGDGTRLSIL.

This chain connects TRBV6-1 to TRBJ2-5, with a possible D match to TRBD1 (6 bases). CDR1 is MNHNS, CDR2 SASEGT, per germline. The V end was cut by 4 bases, the J end by 5 bases, with 20 bases between. There are 16 residues in the CDR3. CDR3 amino acids: CASSARAGARQETQYF. CDR3 bases: TGTGCCAGCAGTGCACGGGCAGGGGCCAGGCAGGAGACCCAGTACTTC.

The chain is built from TRBV14 and TRBJ2-7; possible D gene TRBD1, 5 bases. Germline values: CDR1 SGHDN, CDR2 FVKESK. CDR3 length: 14 residues. Trimming cost V 5 bases and J 0 bases, with 11 bases left between them. CDR3: CASSRRQSSYEQYF. CDR3 nucleotide sequence: TGTGCCAGCAGCAGGAGACAGAGCTCCTACGAGCAGTACTTC.

The chain has TRBV9 and TRBJ2-3, with TRBD2 matching 8 bases. The length of the CDR3 is 23 residues. Germline assignment: CDR1 SGDLS and CDR2 YYNGEE. V lost 4 bases, J lost 1 base, and 29 bases stayed unmatched. CDR3 loop: CASSPRGTGGASHRGTGTDTQYF. The CDR3 nucleotides read TGTGCCAGCAGCCCCCGGGGGACGGGGGGGGCCAGCCACAGAGGTACAGGCACAGATACGCAGTATTTT.

The chain employs TRBV4-3 and TRBJ2-7, with 8 positions matching TRBD2. The CDR3 is made up of 14 amino acids. The trim removed 7 bases at V and 5 bases at J, leaving 10 bases unmatched. Germline CDR1 is LGHNA and CDR2 is YSLEER. The CDR3 DNA reads as TGCGCCAGCATCCCCCGGGGGGGGAACGACGAGCAGTACTTC. Its translation: CASIPRGGNDEQYF.

The rearrangement uses TRBV5-6 and TRBJ1-4; weak D call: TRBD1 (6 bases). Trimming left V 1 base short and J 6 bases short, with 13 bases between. CDR1 and CDR2 from the germline V gene are SGHDT and YYEEEE. The CDR3 consists of 15 residues. Here the CDR3 reads CASSLIAGAYEKLFF. Here the CDR3 DNA reads TGTGCCAGCAGCTTGATTGCGGGGGCATATGAAAAACTGTTTTTT.

This chain joins TRBV29-1 and TRBJ1-1; D is unresolved. With 7 bases removed from V and 1 base from J, the gap between germline ends came to 16 bases. Per germline, CDR1 SQVTM and CDR2 ANQGSEA. The CDR3 is 14 amino acids. Written as DNA, the CDR3 is TGCAGCGCCAAGACATCCGGATGGAACACTGAAGCTTTCTTT. Protein sequence: CSAKTSGWNTEAFF.

The chain employs TRBV6-6 and TRBJ2-3; 7 bases fit TRBD1. The CDR3 has 16 amino acids. From germline, CDR1 is MNHNY and CDR2 SVGAGI (reference sequence). The J segment lost 0 bases and the V segment lost 6 bases, leaving 9 bases of the junction unmatched. The CDR3 DNA reads TGTGCCAGCAGCACTCCCGGGACAGATAGCACAGATACGCAGTATTTT. Its translation is CASSTPGTDSTDTQYF.

The chain recombines TRBV19 with TRBJ1-2, with D uncertain. The ends were cut back, 2 bases at V and 4 bases at J, with 5 bases in the middle. Germline V gene lookup returns CDR1 LNHDA and CDR2 SQIVND (reference sequence). The CDR3 is 12 amino acids. The CDR3 DNA reads as TGTGCCAGTAGTATAACAGCCTATGGCTACACCTTC. Its protein is CASSITAYGYTF.

The chain uses TRBV5-1 and TRBJ2-3; 10 positions agree with TRBD2. CDR1 is SGHRS, CDR2 YFSETQ, per germline. V was pared by 0 bases and J by 4 bases, with 11 bases of the junction left unmatched. The CDR3 has 18 residues. CDR3 in amino acids: CASSLAPAGGGYPDTQYF. CDR3 bases: TGCGCCAGCAGCTTGGCACCAGCGGGAGGGGGTTACCCAGATACGCAGTATTTT.

This clone was detected only a few times. The chain recombines TRBV29-1 with TRBJ1-1, with a weak D call TRBD1 (5 bases). Germline assignment: CDR1 SQVTM and CDR2 ANQGSEA. This CDR3 contains 11 residues. V was shortened by 4 bases and J by 3 bases, with 6 bases between the two germline ends. The chain's CDR3 is CSVGGDTEAFF. The CDR3 DNA sequence: TGCAGCGTTGGGGGGGACACTGAAGCTTTCTTT.

The rearrangement links TRBV7-9 to TRBJ2-7, with TRBD1 as a possible D gene (7 bases). This CDR3 contains 14 residues. Germline V lookup: CDR1 SEHNR, CDR2 FQNEAQ (reference sequence). The V end lost 3 bases, the J end lost 4 bases, and 13 bases lay between the germline ends. The CDR3 nucleotides are TGTGCCAGCAGCTTCGGGGGACAGTCGTACGAGCAGTACTTC. Its protein product is CASSFGGQSYEQYF.

V gene TRBV2 combines with J gene TRBJ1-5; no definite D call. Germline CDR1 and CDR2: SNHLY and FYNNEI. V was trimmed by 8 bases and J by 1 base, leaving 9 bases between them. The CDR3 consists of 13 residues. As DNA, the CDR3 is TGTGCCAGCGTGAGGAGCAGCAATCAGCCCCAGCATTTT. It translates to CASVRSSNQPQHF.

As DNA, the CDR3 is TGTGCCAGCAGCTCGACAGGTCTTAACTATGGCTACACCTTC. Translating it yields CASSSTGLNYGYTF. The chain joins TRBV7-9 to TRBJ1-2; a possible D gene is TRBD1 (6 bases). V gave up 4 bases and J gave up 1 base, with 10 bases separating them. The CDR3 is 14 residues long. Germline CDR1 is SEHNR and CDR2 is FQNEAQ (reference sequence).

This clone was recorded only once. The chain carries TRBV27 and TRBJ1-3; a weak D match, TRBD1 (6 bases). The CDR3 runs 14 residues. Germline CDR1 MNHEY, CDR2 SMNVEV (reference sequence). V gave up 6 bases and J gave up 2 bases, with 11 bases separating them. The CDR3 protein is CASRPRQAGNTIYF. The CDR3 nucleotides are TGTGCCAGCAGGCCTCGACAGGCTGGAAACACCATATATTTT.

The chain combines TRBV5-1 with TRBJ2-7; D remains ambiguous. The V gene's germline CDR1 is SGHRS and CDR2 YFSETQ. V was pared by 1 base and J by 5 bases, with 13 bases between. The CDR3 is 14 residues long. The CDR3 reads CASSLIGQNHEQYF. The CDR3 DNA follows: TGCGCCAGCAGCTTGATTGGGCAGAACCACGAGCAGTACTTC.

The V and J genes are TRBV29-1 and TRBJ2-1, with TRBD2 as a possible D gene (5 bases). Germline CDR1 and CDR2: SQVTM and ANQGSEA. The CDR3 length is 10 residues. V was shortened by 7 bases and J by 12 bases, with 13 bases between the two germline ends. CDR3 protein: CSASGLGQFF. The CDR3 nucleotides read TGCAGCGCCAGCGGATTGGGGCAGTTCTTC.

This rearrangement joins TRBV18 to TRBJ1-2; TRBD1 matches at 11 bases. CDR3 size: 15 residues. Germline CDR1 is KGHSH and CDR2 is LQKENI. V lost 3 bases and J lost 2; bases outside the gene matches: 2. DNA of the CDR3: TGTGCCAGCTCACCCCGGGACAGGGGGAACTATGGCTACACCTTC. Encoded protein: CASSPRDRGNYGYTF.

The chain uses TRBV5-8 and TRBJ2-2; D unresolved. The CDR3 is 12 residues long. V gave up 3 bases and J gave up 7 bases, with 7 bases separating them. Per the germline V gene, CDR1 is SGHTS and CDR2 is YDEGEE. CDR3 DNA: TGTGCCAGCAGCTCCCGCTACGGGGAGCTGTTTTTT. This translates into CASSSRYGELFF.

The rearrangement uses TRBV18 and TRBJ2-2, with D tentatively TRBD1 (6 bases). The CDR3 length is 14 residues. Trimming left V 5 bases short and J 2 bases short, with 9 bases between. Germline CDR1 is KGHSH and CDR2 is LQKENI. The CDR3 region is CASSGQRNTGELFF. CDR3 nucleotides: TGTGCCAGCTCAGGACAGAGAAACACCGGGGAGCTGTTTTTT.

The chain couples TRBV7-9 to TRBJ1-1; D gene ambiguous. V lost 0 bases and J lost 2, with 4 bases in between. Per germline, CDR1 SEHNR and CDR2 FQNEAQ (reference sequence). CDR3 length: 13 residues. The CDR3 here is CASSLALNTEAFF. DNA of the CDR3: TGTGCCAGCAGCTTAGCCTTAAACACTGAAGCTTTCTTT.